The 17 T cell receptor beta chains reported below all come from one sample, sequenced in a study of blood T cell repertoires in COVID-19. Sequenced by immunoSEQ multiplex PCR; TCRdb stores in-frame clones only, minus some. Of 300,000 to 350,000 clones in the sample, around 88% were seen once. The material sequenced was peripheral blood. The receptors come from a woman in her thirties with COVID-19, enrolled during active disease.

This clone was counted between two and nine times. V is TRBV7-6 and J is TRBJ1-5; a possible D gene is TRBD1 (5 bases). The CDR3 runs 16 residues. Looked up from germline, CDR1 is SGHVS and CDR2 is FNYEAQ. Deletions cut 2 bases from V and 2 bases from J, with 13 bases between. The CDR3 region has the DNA TGTGCCAGCAGCTTAAATCCCGCGGGGGGCAATCAGCCCCAGCATTTT. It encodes CASSLNPAGGNQPQHF. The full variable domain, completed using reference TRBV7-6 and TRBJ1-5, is GAGVSQSPRYKVTKRGQDVALRCDPISGHVSLYWYRQALGQGPEFLTYFNYEAQQDKSGLPNDRFSAERPEGSISTLTIQRTEQRDSAMYRCASSLNPAGGNQPQHFGDGTRLSIL.

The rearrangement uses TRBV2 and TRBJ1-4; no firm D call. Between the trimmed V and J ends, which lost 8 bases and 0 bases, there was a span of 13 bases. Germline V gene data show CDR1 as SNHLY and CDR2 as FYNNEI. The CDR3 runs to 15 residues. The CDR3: CASLYPSATNEKLFF. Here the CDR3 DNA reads TGTGCCAGCCTATACCCTTCGGCAACTAATGAAAAACTGTTTTTT.

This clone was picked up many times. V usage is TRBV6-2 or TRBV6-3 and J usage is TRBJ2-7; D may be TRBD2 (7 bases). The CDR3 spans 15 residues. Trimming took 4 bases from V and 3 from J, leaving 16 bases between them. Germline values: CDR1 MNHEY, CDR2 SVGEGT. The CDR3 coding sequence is TGTGCCAGCAGTTCGAGTGTGAGGGGGGGCTACGAGCAGTACTTC. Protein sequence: CASSSSVRGGYEQYF.

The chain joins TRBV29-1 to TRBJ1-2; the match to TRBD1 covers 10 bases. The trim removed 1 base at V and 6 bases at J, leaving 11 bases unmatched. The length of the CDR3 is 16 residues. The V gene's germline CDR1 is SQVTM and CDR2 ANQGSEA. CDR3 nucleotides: TGCAGCGTTGAAGGACAGGGGGCTGCCCCCACGGATGGCTACACCTTC. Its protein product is CSVEGQGAAPTDGYTF.

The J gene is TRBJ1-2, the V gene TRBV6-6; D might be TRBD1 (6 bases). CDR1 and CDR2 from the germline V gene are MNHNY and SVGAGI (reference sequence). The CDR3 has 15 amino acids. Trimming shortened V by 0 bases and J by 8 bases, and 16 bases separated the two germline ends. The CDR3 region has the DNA TGTGCCAGCAGTTACTCGAAAGACAGGCTCCGAGGCTACACCTTC. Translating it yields CASSYSKDRLRGYTF.

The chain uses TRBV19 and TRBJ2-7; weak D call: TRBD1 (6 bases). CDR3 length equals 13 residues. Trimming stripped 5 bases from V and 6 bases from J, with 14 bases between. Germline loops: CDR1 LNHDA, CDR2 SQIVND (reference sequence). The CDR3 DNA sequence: TGTGCCAGTAGTTTATCACAGGGTTTCGAGCAGTACGTC. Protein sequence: CASSLSQGFEQYV.

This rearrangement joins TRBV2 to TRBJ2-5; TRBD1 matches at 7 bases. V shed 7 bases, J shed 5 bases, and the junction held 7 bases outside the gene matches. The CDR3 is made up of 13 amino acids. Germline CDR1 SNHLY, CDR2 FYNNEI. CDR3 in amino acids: CASNRGLRETQYF. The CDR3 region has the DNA TGTGCCAGCAATAGGGGGCTCAGGGAGACCCAGTACTTC.

The CDR3 loop reads CASSESRAYNTEAFF. CDR3 nucleotide sequence: TGTGCCAGCAGTGAGAGCAGGGCCTACAACACTGAAGCTTTCTTT. The chain couples TRBV2 to TRBJ1-1; TRBD1 is a possible D gene (5 bases). CDR1 and CDR2 from the germline V gene are SNHLY and FYNNEI. This CDR3 region has 15 residues. V lost 3 bases and J lost 2, with 13 bases in between. The whole variable domain, filled in from reference TRBV2 and TRBJ1-1, reads EPEVTQTPSHQVTQMGQEVILRCVPISNHLYFYWYRQILGQKVEFLVSFYNNEISEKSEIFDDQFSVERPDGSNFTLKIRSTKLEDSAMYFCASSESRAYNTEAFFGQGTRLTVV.

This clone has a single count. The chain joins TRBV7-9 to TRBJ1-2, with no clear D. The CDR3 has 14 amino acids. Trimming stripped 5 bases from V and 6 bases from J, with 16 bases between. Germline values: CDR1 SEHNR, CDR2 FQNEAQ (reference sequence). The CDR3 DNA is TGTGCCAGCAGCCCGCCGAGGAGGTCGGATGGCTACACCTTC. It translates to CASSPPRRSDGYTF. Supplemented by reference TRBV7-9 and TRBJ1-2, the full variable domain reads DTGVSQNPRHKITKRGQNVTFRCDPISEHNRLYWYRQTLGQGPEFLTYFQNEAQLEKSRLLSDRFSAERPKGSFSTLEIQRTEQGDSAMYLCASSPPRRSDGYTFGSGTRLTVV.

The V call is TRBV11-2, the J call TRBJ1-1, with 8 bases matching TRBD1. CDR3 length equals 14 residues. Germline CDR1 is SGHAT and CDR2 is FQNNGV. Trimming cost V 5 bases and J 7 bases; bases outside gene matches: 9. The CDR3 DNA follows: TGTGCCAGCAGCCCGAACAGGGGGTACTATGAAGCTTTCTTT. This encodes CASSPNRGYYEAFF.

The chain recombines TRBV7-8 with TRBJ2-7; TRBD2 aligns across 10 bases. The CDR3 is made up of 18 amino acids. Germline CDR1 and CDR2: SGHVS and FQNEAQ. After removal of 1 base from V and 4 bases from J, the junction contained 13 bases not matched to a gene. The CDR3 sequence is CASSLGGLAGAHQYEQYV. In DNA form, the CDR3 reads TGTGCCAGCAGCTTAGGGGGTCTAGCGGGGGCACACCAATACGAGCAGTACGTC.

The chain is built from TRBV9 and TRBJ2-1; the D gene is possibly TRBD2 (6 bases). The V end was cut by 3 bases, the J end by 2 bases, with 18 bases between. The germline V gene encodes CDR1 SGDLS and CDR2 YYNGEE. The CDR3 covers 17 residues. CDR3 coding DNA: TGTGCCAGCAGCGGGCCTGGGGCAGGAGGGACCTACAATGAGCAGTTCTTC. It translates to CASSGPGAGGTYNEQFF.

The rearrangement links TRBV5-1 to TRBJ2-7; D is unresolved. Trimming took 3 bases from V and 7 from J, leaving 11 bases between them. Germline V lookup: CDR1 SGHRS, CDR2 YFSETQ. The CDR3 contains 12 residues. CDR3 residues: CASSSTLTEQYF. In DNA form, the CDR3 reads TGCGCCAGCAGCTCGACACTGACGGAGCAGTACTTC.

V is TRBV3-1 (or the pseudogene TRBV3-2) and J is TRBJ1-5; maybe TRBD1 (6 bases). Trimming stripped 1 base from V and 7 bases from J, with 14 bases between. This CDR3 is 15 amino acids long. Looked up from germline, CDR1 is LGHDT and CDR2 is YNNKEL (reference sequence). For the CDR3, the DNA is TGTGCCAGCAGCCAAGTGCCAGGGGAGTACCAGCCCCAGCATTTT. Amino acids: CASSQVPGEYQPQHF.

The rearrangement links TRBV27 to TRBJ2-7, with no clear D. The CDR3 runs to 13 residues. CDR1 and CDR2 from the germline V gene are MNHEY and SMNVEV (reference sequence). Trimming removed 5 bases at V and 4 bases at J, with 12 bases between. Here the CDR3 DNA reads TGTGCCAGCAGTCCCCGCAACCAGTACGAGCAGTACGTC. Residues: CASSPRNQYEQYV.

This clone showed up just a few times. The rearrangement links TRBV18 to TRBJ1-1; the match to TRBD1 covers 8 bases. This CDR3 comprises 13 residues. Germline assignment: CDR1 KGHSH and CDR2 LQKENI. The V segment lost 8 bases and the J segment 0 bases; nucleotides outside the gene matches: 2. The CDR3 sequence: CASAGQVNTEAFF. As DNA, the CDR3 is TGTGCCAGCGCGGGACAGGTGAACACTGAAGCTTTCTTT.

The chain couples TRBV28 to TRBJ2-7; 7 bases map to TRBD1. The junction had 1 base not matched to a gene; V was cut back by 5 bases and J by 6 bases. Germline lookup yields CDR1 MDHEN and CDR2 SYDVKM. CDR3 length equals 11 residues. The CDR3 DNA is TGTGCCAGCAGTACAGGGGCCGAGCAGTACGTC. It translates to CASSTGAEQYV.